The present T cell receptor beta chain was sequenced within a study of blood T cell repertoires in COVID-19. At the level of the study: Spain, Italy and the United States supplied samples that represented acute and convalescent COVID-19. PBMCs, B-cell-depleted T cells, or T cells provided the cDNA or gDNA that made up the material.

Clones were sequenced by immunoSEQ multiplex PCR, and TCRdb holds only the in-frame ones, with some missing. The table includes about 530,000 clones, roughly 91% detected once. V trimming: 7 bases; J trimming: 2 bases; junction bases outside the gene matches: 4. The CDR3 spans 14 residues. CDR1 is MNHEY, CDR2 SVGAGI, per germline. Seattle-derived patients entered the study during active infection and were followed longitudinally. The sample consisted of peripheral blood. This chain links TRBV6-5 with TRBJ2-1; 8 positions agree with TRBD2. This receptor was obtained from a woman aged 50 to 60 with COVID-19, enrolled during active disease. The chain's CDR3 is CASTRTSPYNEQFF. For the CDR3, the DNA is TGTGCCAGCACTAGGACTAGCCCCTACAATGAGCAGTTCTTC.